This TCR beta chain came from a study of T cells after yellow fever vaccination (dated by TCRdb to the late 2010s). As for the study more broadly: The SMART-Seq v4 Ultra Low Input RNA kit was used to prepare libraries from fractions with low cell numbers. To track T-cell clones before and after primary and booster YFV17D yellow fever vaccination, bulk TCR alpha and beta repertoires were sequenced longitudinally. Two healthy male donors, one aged 18 to 30 and one aged 30 to 40 years, made up the cohort. Blood was collected at multiple timepoints before and after primary and secondary immunization, and bulk PBMC replicates and cell subsets were isolated. Points the paper makes about the study in general: A small share of clonotypes occurred in both CD4 and CD8 compartments, likely arising from convergent recombination. Most clones expanded after primary vaccination were re-detected after the booster (96% of CD4 and about nine tenths of CD8), suggesting broad memory maintenance. Compared with the primary T-cell response, the secondary T-cell response was weaker but faster, peaking on day 5 rather than day 15. Computational filtering was required because FACS-sorted repertoires could contain abundant contaminating clonotypes from the bulk population. Because only a couple of donors were included in the study, the extent to which the findings can be generalized is limited.

This clonotype was found many times. Its antigen is currently not known. The record has no base qualities; no much larger clone is one base away. Ends trimmed: V by 0 bases, J by 8 bases; bases unmatched to a gene: 4. The germline V gene yields SGHRS for CDR1 and YFSETQ for CDR2. From the cysteine through the phenylalanine, the CDR3 covers 15 amino acids. The CDR3 DNA has 45 bases and is translated from base 1. Synthesis of TCR cDNA relied on 5'RACE template switching, a step that introduced a universal primer site along with unique molecular identifiers. cDNA synthesis was primed from both the TCR alpha and TCR beta constant segments. Library amplification used two PCR steps, and the second PCR step added sample barcodes and sequencing adapters. Sequencing of libraries was done on Illumina HiSeq 2500 (2x100 bp) or NovaSeq (2x150 bp). Concerning the study's data processing: MIGEC handled demultiplexing of reads and collapsing into UMI consensus sequences, while MiXCR performed V(D)J alignment. Using edgeR on replicate PBMC samples, clonotypes were called vaccine-responding if FDR was below 0.01 and the log2 fold change was above 5 up to day 15. Each bulk clonotype received a CD4 or CD8 identity based on whether the sequenced CD4 or CD8 repertoire contained that clonotype at higher abundance. Clones were called with MiXCR by TCRdb after fastp trimmed the public reads at Q25, and only in-frame beta chains were retained. Rows with one shared CDR3 protein collapse into an entry with the most common genes and DNA. The V and J calls here are based on TCRdb, not the publication. This sample gives around 310,000 distinct CDR3 sequences in total; roughly 9.4% of them show up just once. The ten top clones hold about 20% of the sample.

The treatment or condition label corresponds to: live attenuated yellow fever vaccine strain. At each blood-draw timepoint, two biological replicates of bulk PBMCs were obtained. A standard Ficoll-Paque protocol was used to isolate PBMCs from peripheral blood. RNA was extracted with TriZol from bulk PBMCs, CD4 and CD8 fractions, and dextramer-positive and dextramer-negative fractions. This sequence was found in a man between 18 and 29 years old who received the YFV17D yellow fever vaccine. The chain couples TRBV5-1 to TRBJ2-1; a stretch of 11 junction bases matches TRBD2. The sample here was PBMCs, taken on the day of the first yellow fever vaccination. The CDR3 has the sequence CASSLDIAGGDEQFF. In nucleotides, the sequence is TGCGCCAGCAGCTTGGATATAGCGGGGGGGGATGAGCAGTTCTTC.